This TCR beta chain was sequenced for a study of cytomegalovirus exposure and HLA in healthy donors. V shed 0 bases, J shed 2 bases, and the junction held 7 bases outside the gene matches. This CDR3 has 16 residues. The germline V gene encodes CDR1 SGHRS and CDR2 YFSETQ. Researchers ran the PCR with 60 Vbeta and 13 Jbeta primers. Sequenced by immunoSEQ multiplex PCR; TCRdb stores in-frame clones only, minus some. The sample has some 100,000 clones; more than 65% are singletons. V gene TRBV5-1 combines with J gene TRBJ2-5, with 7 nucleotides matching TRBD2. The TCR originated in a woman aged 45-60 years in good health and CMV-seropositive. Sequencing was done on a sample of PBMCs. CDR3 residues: CASSLDGGGSQETQYF. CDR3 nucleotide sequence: TGCGCCAGCAGCTTGGATGGGGGGGGGAGTCAAGAGACCCAGTACTTC.